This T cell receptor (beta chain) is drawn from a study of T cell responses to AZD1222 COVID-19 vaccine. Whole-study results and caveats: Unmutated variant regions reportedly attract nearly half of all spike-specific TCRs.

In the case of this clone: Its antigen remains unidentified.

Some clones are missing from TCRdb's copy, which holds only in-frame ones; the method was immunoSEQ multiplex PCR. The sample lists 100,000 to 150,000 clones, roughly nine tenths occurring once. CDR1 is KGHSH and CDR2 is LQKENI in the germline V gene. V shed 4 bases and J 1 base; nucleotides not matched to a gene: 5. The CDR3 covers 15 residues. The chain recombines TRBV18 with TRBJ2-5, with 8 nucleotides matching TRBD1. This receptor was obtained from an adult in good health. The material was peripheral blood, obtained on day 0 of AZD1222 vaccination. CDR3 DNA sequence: TGTGCCAGCTCACAACTCACAGGGGGCCAAGAGACCCAGTACTTC. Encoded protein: CASSQLTGGQETQYF.